These T cell receptor beta chains were read from a single sample in a study of blood T cell repertoires in COVID-19. Sequenced by immunoSEQ multiplex PCR; TCRdb stores in-frame clones only, minus some. Seen here are about 120,000 clones, roughly three quarters observed once, and the top ten hold under 2.5%. Sequenced sample: peripheral blood. Receptors were obtained from a woman aged 70-85 years with acute or convalescent COVID-19. The CDR3 runs from the conserved cysteine through the conserved F or W. Each record gives: J gene, D gene, V gene, clone size, CDR3 protein, CDR3 DNA. D genes are given only for firm matches. Only part of the rows carry a size: once, few, many, or a class if the clone is expanded.

J: TRBJ1-1; D: -; V: TRBV9; size: few; CDR3: CASSEKAGLKAEAFF; DNA: TGTGCCAGCAGCGAGAAGGCAGGGCTTAAGGCTGAAGCTTTCTTT
J: TRBJ1-2; D: TRBD1; V: TRBV3-1/TRBV3-2; size: -; CDR3: CASTRQGAPYGYTF; DNA: TGTGCCAGCACCCGACAGGGAGCACCCTATGGCTACACCTTC
J: TRBJ1-1; D: -; V: TRBV7-8; size: -; CDR3: CASSLFGQGASF; DNA: -
J: TRBJ2-1; D: TRBD2; V: TRBV9; size: -; CDR3: CASSVGAGVYNEQFF; DNA: TGTGCCAGCAGCGTAGGAGCGGGGGTATACAATGAGCAGTTCTTC
J: TRBJ1-5; D: -; V: TRBV18; size: once; CDR3: CASSPDRRSRSQPQHF; DNA: TGTGCCAGCTCACCAGACCGTCGTTCTAGATCTCAGCCCCAGCATTTT
J: TRBJ1-1; D: -; V: TRBV7-2; size: -; CDR3: CASSLGPSQPRAFF; DNA: TGTGCCAGCAGCTTAGGTCCCAGCCAACCGAGGGCTTTCTTT
J: TRBJ2-5; D: -; V: TRBV4-2; size: -; CDR3: CASSQEDGDWWETQYF; DNA: TGTGCCAGCAGCCAAGAAGATGGGGACTGGTGGGAGACCCAGTACTTC
J: TRBJ1-5; D: TRBD1; V: TRBV3-1/TRBV3-2; size: few; CDR3: CASSAGTGNQPQHF; DNA: TGTGCCAGCAGCGCGGGGACAGGGAATCAGCCCCAGCATTTT
J: TRBJ1-5; D: TRBD1; V: TRBV11-2; size: -; CDR3: CASSLDRDQPQHF; DNA: TGTGCCAGCAGCCTCGACAGGGATCAGCCCCAGCATTTT
J: TRBJ1-2; D: -; V: TRBV3-1/TRBV3-2; size: few; CDR3: CASSQSGILYGYTF; DNA: TGTGCCAGCAGCCAATCCGGGATACTATATGGCTACACCTTC
J: TRBJ2-5; D: TRBD1; V: TRBV19; size: -; CDR3: CARVGKGAHRKETQYF; DNA: TGTGCCCGAGTCGGAAAGGGGGCTCATCGAAAAGAGACCCAGTACTTC
J: TRBJ1-1; D: -; V: TRBV4-1; size: -; CDR3: CASSQQVNTEAFF; DNA: TGCGCCAGCAGCCAACAGGTGAACACTGAAGCTTTCTTT
J: TRBJ1-6; D: -; V: TRBV6-6; size: once; CDR3: CASILGQFTVSLHF; DNA: TGTGCCAGCATTCTTGGGCAATTCACGGTATCCCTCCACTTT
J: TRBJ2-3; D: -; V: TRBV9; size: few; CDR3: CASSETLRGDTQYF; DNA: TGTGCCAGCAGCGAGACACTAAGAGGGGATACGCAGTATTTT
J: TRBJ1-1; D: TRBD1; V: TRBV20-1; size: -; CDR3: CSAPKQGLSFF; DNA: TGCAGTGCCCCCAAACAGGGGTTGTCTTTCTTT
J: TRBJ1-2; D: -; V: TRBV19; size: -; CDR3: CASSIPSARRGGGYTF; DNA: TGTGCCAGTAGTATCCCCAGCGCGCGCAGGGGCGGCGGCTACACCTTC
J: TRBJ1-5; D: -; V: TRBV7-2; size: -; CDR3: CASSLAAGDQPQHF; DNA: TGTGCCAGCAGCTTAGCGGCAGGGGATCAGCCCCAGCATTTT
J: TRBJ2-7; D: TRBD1; V: TRBV25-1; size: -; CDR3: CASSARSGTGGRDEQYF; DNA: TGTGCCAGCAGTGCTCGTTCCGGGACAGGGGGTCGTGACGAGCAGTACTTC
J: TRBJ2-1; D: -; V: TRBV19; size: once; CDR3: CASSTLLGEQFF; DNA: TGTGCCAGTAGTACCCTCCTAGGAGAGCAGTTCTTC
J: TRBJ1-5; D: TRBD1; V: TRBV27; size: -; CDR3: CASSLLSGGLNQPQHF; DNA: TGTGCCAGCAGTTTATTGTCAGGGGGCCTCAATCAGCCCCAGCATTTT